This TCR beta chain was observed in a study of cytomegalovirus exposure and HLA in healthy donors. About the research overall: Sequencing of 150 million to 200 million T cells in an earlier analysis found more than 100 million unique TCR beta sequences. Some 91 million unique TCRs from HLA-typed donors were held in an early release of data.

Regarding this clone: The antigen is undetermined.

Regarding the study as a whole: In an earlier analysis, about 87% or about 30%: the productive usage of most TCR beta V segments.

Germline-derived CDR1 and CDR2 are SGHAT and FQNNGV. V dropped 5 bases and J dropped 5 bases, with 21 bases sitting between them. This CDR3 region has 16 residues. Both 60 Vbeta primers and 13 Jbeta primers went into the PCR. TCRdb's table, derived via immunoSEQ multiplex PCR, lists solely in-frame clones and lacks some. The sample lists hundreds of thousands of clones, 60% to 80% occurring once. The clonotype originates from a male donor in good health and CMV-seronegative. The chain carries TRBV11-2 and TRBJ2-5; TRBD1 might be the D (7 bases). The sample taken for sequencing was PBMCs. The CDR3 region is CASSLGGRGDRETQYF. DNA of the CDR3: TGTGCCAGCAGCCTTGGGGGCAGGGGGGACCGGGAGACCCAGTACTTC.